These T cell receptor beta chains were read from a single sample in a study of CD8+ T cells in alopecia areata. The data were produced by immunoSEQ multiplex PCR, yet TCRdb's version contains in-frame clones alone and is incomplete. The repertoire has 100,000 to 150,000 clones, around 50% of them found once; the top ten carry more than 9%. Sequenced: NKG2D-low CD8+ T cells sorted from blood. These receptors were taken from a human donor with alopecia areata. CDR3s include the opening cysteine and the closing phenylalanine or tryptophan. The D gene is left open where the match is weak. Expanded clones are given a class, and other clones once, few, many or no size at all.

NA	TRBJ2-7	TRBV27	NA	CASSLPGSGEQYF	TGTGCCAGCAGCCTGCCAGGGTCGGGAGAGCAGTACTTC
NA	TRBJ1-5	TRBV7-2	NA	CASSLVGGPQHF	TGTGCCAGCAGCTTAGTCGGCGGACCCCAGCATTTT
NA	TRBJ2-5	TRBV6-5	NA	CASSYAETQYF	TGTGCCAGCAGTTACGCAGAGACCCAGTACTTC
NA	TRBJ2-7	TRBV27	NA	CASSFSREQYF	TGTGCCAGCAGTTTCTCGCGCGAGCAGTACTTC
NA	TRBJ2-7	TRBV2	TRBD2	CASSETSGSSYEQYF	TGTGCCAGCAGTGAGACTAGCGGAAGCTCCTACGAGCAGTACTTC
NA	TRBJ2-1	TRBV5-6	NA	CASSFGAEQFF	TGTGCCAGCAGCTTCGGGGCTGAGCAGTTCTTC
NA	TRBJ2-7	TRBV2	TRBD1	CASSGEGATYEQYF	TGTGCCAGCAGTGGAGAGGGGGCCACCTACGAGCAGTACTTC
NA	TRBJ2-7	TRBV25-1	NA	CASSAGLGGSYEQYF	TGTGCCAGCAGTGCAGGGCTTGGGGGATCCTACGAGCAGTACTTC
NA	TRBJ1-1	TRBV29-1	TRBD1	CSVLGQGLNTEAFF	TGCAGCGTTTTAGGACAGGGGTTGAACACTGAAGCTTTCTTT
NA	TRBJ1-1	TRBV15	NA	CATSRWGGSTEAFF	TGTGCCACCAGCAGATGGGGGGGGAGCACTGAAGCTTTCTTT
few	TRBJ2-7	TRBV7-9	NA	CASSPTISYEQYF	TGTGCCAGCAGCCCGACAATATCCTACGAGCAGTACTTC
few	TRBJ2-7	TRBV2	TRBD2	CASSEIAGKSYEQYF	TGTGCCAGCAGTGAAATAGCGGGGAAATCCTACGAGCAGTACTTC
medium-sized	TRBJ2-6	TRBV6-4	NA	CASSDYSGANVLTF	TGTGCCAGCAGTGACTACTCTGGGGCCAACGTCCTGACTTTC
NA	TRBJ2-4	TRBV4-1	NA	CASSQDPADIQYF	TGCGCCAGCAGCCAAGATCCGGCAGACATTCAGTACTTC
NA	TRBJ2-7	TRBV2	NA	CASSEPRTLQTYEQYF	TGTGCCAGCAGTGAACCCCGTACTCTACAAACCTACGAGCAGTACTTC
NA	TRBJ2-4	TRBV21-1	NA	CAGWDGEAKNIQYF	TGTGCCGGATGGGATGGGGAAGCCAAAAACATTCAGTACTTC
NA	TRBJ1-1	TRBV4-1	NA	CASSQDRGQNTEAFF	TGCGCCAGCAGCCAAGATCGAGGACAGAACACTGAAGCTTTCTTT
NA	TRBJ2-1	TRBV5-1	TRBD2	CASSSTRDYYNEQFF	TGCGCCAGCAGCTCGACCCGGGACTACTACAATGAGCAGTTCTTC
NA	TRBJ1-5	TRBV4-3	NA	CASSQLLGDSNQPQHF	TGCGCCAGCAGCCAGCTCCTGGGGGATAGCAATCAGCCCCAGCATTTT
few	TRBJ2-6	TRBV29-1	NA	CSVEEGLVGSGANVLTF	TGCAGCGTTGAAGAGGGGTTGGTAGGCTCTGGGGCCAACGTCCTGACTTTC
once	TRBJ2-3	TRBV6-5	NA	CASSYSGTTQYF	TGTGCCAGCAGTTACTCGGGGACCACGCAGTATTTT
NA	TRBJ2-1	TRBV11-3	NA	CASSLGRLGRRNEQFF	TGTGCCAGCAGCTTAGGCCGCCTGGGCAGGCGCAATGAGCAGTTCTTC
NA	TRBJ2-1	TRBV13	TRBD1	CASSLVTTGVDEQFF	TGTGCCAGCAGCTTAGTCACTACAGGGGTAGATGAGCAGTTCTTC
NA	TRBJ2-2	TRBV29-1	NA	CSVPRPGTLNTGELFF	TGCAGCGTCCCCCGCCCCGGGACACTGAACACCGGGGAGCTGTTTTTT
few	TRBJ2-1	TRBV29-1	TRBD2	CSTTSGFSYNEQFF	TGCAGTACAACTAGCGGGTTCTCCTACAATGAGCAGTTCTTC
NA	TRBJ2-1	TRBV5-1	NA	CASSLGLAPQAPYNEQFF	TGCGCCAGCAGCTTGGGCCTAGCGCCTCAAGCTCCCTACAATGAGCAGTTCTTC
few	TRBJ2-7	TRBV28	TRBD1	CASSGDRGDEQYF	TGTGCCAGCAGCGGAGACAGGGGCGACGAGCAGTACTTC
NA	TRBJ2-7	TRBV29-1	TRBD1	CSVESITRGTYEQYF	TGCAGCGTTGAAAGTATTACCAGGGGGACCTACGAGCAGTACTTC
NA	TRBJ2-7	TRBV25-1	NA	CASSAHSYEQYF	TGTGCCAGCAGTGCTCACAGCTACGAGCAGTACTTC
NA	TRBJ2-7	TRBV29-1	NA	CSVIPQESRGPNEQYF	TGCAGCGTGATACCCCAAGAGTCGCGGGGGCCTAACGAGCAGTACTTC